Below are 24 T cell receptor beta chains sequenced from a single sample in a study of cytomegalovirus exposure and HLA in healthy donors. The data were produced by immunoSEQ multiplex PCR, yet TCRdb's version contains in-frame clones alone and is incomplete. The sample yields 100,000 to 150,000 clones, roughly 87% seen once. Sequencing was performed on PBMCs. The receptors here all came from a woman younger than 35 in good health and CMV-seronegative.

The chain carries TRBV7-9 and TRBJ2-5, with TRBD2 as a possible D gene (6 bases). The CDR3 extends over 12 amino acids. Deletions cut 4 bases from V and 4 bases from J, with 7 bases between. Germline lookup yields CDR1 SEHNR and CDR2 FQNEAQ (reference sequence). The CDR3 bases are TGTGCCAGCAGCTCGGAGGGAGAGACCCAGTACTTC. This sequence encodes CASSSEGETQYF.

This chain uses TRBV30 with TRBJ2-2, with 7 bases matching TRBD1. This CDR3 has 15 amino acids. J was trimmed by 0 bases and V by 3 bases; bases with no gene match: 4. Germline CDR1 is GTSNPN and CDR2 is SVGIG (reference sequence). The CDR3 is CAWRTGVANTGELFF. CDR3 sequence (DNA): TGTGCCTGGAGAACAGGGGTGGCGAACACCGGGGAGCTGTTTTTT.

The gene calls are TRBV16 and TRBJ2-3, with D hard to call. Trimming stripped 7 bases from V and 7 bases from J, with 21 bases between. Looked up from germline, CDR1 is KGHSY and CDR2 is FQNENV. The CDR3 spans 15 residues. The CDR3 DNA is TGTGCCAGCACCCCGAGAATATCTCGCGGCAATACGCAGTATTTT. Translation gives CASTPRISRGNTQYF.

The CDR3 region has the DNA TGTGCCAGCATTACGGACAGGGCAACCTACAATGAGCAGTTCTTC. Its protein product is CASITDRATYNEQFF. The chain recombines TRBV2 with TRBJ2-1; 8 bases are shared with TRBD1. The V and J ends lost 7 bases and 2 bases, in that order; junction bases with no gene match: 7. This CDR3 comprises 15 residues. Looked up from germline, CDR1 is SNHLY and CDR2 is FYNNEI.

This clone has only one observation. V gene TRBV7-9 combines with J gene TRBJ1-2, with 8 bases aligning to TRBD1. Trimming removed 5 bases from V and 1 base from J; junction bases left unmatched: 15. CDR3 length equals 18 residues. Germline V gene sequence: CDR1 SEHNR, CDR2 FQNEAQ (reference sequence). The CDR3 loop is CASSPKGQAAPNNYGYTF. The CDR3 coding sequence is TGTGCCAGCAGCCCGAAGGGACAGGCCGCACCCAATAACTATGGCTACACCTTC.

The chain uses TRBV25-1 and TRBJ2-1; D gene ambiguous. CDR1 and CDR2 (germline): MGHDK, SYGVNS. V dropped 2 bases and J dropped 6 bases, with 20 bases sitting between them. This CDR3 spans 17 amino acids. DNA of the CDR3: TGTGCCAGCAGTGAAAACGCAACCTACGGGTCGGTCAATGAGCAGTTCTTC. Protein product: CASSENATYGSVNEQFF. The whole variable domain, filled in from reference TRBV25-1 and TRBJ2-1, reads EADIYQTPRYLVIGTGKKITLECSQTMGHDKMYWYQQDPGMELHLIHYSYGVNSTEKGDLSSESTVSRIRTEHFPLTLESARPSHTSQYLCASSENATYGSVNEQFFGPGTRLTVL.

The CDR3 sequence: CASYSSNSPLHF. The CDR3 bases are TGTGCCAGTTACAGTTCTAATTCACCCCTCCACTTT. The V and J genes are TRBV6-5 and TRBJ1-6; D is undetermined. Trimming shortened V by 9 bases and J by 6 bases, and 9 bases separated the two germline ends. The length of the CDR3 is 12 residues. Germline V lookup: CDR1 MNHEY, CDR2 SVGAGI.

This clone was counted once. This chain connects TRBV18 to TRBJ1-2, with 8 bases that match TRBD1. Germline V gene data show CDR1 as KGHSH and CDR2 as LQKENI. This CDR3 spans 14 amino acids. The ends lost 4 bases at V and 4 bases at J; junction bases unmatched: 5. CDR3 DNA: TGTGCCAGCTCACAGGGACAGGCGGCCTATGGCTACACCTTC. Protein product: CASSQGQAAYGYTF.

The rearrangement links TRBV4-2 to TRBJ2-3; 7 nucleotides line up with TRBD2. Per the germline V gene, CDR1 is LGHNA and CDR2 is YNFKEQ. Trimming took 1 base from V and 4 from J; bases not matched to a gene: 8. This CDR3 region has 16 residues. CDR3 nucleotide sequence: TGTGCCAGCAGCCAAGTACTGGCGGGAGAACCAGATACGCAGTATTTT. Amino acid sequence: CASSQVLAGEPDTQYF.

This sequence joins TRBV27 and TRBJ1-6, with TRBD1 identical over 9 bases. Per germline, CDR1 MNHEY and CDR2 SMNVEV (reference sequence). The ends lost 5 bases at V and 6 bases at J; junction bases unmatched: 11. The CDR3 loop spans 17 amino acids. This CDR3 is CASSAFPGTGLNSPLHF. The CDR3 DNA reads TGTGCCAGCAGTGCGTTCCCCGGGACAGGGCTTAATTCACCCCTCCACTTT.

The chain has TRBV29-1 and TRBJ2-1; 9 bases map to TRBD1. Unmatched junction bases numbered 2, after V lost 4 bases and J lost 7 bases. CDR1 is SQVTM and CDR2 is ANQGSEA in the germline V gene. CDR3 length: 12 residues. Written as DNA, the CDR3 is TGCAGCGTTGGACAGGGGGGGAATGAGCAGTTCTTC. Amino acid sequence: CSVGQGGNEQFF.

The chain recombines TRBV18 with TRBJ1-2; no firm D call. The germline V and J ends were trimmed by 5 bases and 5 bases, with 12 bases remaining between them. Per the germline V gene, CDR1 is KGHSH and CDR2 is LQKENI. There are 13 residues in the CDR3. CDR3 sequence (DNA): TGTGCCAGCTCAACGAACGAAGAGTATGGCTACACCTTC. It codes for CASSTNEEYGYTF.

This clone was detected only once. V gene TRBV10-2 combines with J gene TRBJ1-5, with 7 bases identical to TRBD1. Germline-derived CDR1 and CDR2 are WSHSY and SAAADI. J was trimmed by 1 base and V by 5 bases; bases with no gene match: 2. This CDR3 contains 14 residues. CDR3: CASSRQGSNQPQHF. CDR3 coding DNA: TGCGCCAGCAGTCGACAGGGAAGCAATCAGCCCCAGCATTTT.

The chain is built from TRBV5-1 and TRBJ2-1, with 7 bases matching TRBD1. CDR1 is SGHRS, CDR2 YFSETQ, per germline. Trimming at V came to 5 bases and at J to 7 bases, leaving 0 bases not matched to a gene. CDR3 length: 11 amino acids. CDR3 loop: CASRQGNEQFF. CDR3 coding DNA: TGCGCCAGCAGACAGGGGAATGAGCAGTTCTTC. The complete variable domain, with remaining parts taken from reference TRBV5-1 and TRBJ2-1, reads KAGVTQTPRYLIKTRGQQVTLSCSPISGHRSVSWYQQTPGQGLQFLFEYFSETQRNKGNFPGRFSGRQFSNSRSEMNVSTLELGDSALYLCASRQGNEQFFGPGTRLTVL.

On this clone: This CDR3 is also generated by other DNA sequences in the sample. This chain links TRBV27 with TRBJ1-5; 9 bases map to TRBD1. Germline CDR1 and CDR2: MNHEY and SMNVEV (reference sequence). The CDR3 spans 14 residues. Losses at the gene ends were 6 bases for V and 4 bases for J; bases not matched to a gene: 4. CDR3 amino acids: CASSPGQGNQPQHF. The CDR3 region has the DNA TGTGCCAGCAGCCCGGGACAGGGTAATCAGCCCCAGCATTTT.

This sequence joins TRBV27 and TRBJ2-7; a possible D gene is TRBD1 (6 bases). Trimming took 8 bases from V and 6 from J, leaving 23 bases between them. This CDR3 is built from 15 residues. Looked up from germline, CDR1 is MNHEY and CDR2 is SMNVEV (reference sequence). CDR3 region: CASSPSGTSRGEQYF. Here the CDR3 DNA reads TGTGCCAGCTCACCCTCCGGGACATCGAGGGGCGAGCAGTACTTC.

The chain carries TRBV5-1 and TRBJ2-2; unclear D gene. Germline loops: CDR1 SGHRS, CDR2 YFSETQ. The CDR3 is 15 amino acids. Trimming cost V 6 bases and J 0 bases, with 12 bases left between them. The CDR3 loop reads CASNPAETNTGELFF. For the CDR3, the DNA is TGCGCCAGCAATCCGGCGGAGACGAACACCGGGGAGCTGTTTTTT.

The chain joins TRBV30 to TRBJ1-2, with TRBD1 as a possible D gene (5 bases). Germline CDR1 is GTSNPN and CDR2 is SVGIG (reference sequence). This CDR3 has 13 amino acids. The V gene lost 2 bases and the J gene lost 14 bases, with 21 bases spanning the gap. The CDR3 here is CAWSPPGRVYVTF. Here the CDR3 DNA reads TGTGCCTGGAGTCCCCCAGGCAGGGTATATGTTACCTTC. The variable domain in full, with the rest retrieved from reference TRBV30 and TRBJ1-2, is SQTIHQWPATLVQPVGSPLSLECTVEGTSNPNLYWYRQAAGRGLQLLFYSVGIGQISSEVPQNLSASRPQDRQFILSSKKLLLSDSGFYLCAWSPPGRVYVTFGSGTRLTVV.

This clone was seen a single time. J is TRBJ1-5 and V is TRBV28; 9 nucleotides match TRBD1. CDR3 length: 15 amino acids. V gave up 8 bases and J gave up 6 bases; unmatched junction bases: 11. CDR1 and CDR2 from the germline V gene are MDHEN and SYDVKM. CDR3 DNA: TGTGCCAGCCGGTTGGACAGGGGAATAAGTCAGCCCCAGCATTTT. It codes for CASRLDRGISQPQHF.

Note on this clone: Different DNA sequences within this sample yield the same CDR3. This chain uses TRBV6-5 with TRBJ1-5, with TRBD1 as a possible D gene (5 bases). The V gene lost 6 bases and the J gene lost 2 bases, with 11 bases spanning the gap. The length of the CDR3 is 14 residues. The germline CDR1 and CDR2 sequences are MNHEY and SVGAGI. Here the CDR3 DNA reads TGTGCCAGCAGGGATGGAGGGGGCAATCAGCCCCAGCATTTT. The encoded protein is CASRDGGGNQPQHF.

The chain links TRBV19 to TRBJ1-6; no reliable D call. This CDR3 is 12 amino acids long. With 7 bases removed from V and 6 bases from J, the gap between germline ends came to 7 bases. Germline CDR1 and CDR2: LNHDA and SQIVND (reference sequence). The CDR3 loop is CASKPGNSPLHF. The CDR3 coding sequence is TGTGCCAGTAAGCCGGGTAATTCACCCCTCCACTTT.

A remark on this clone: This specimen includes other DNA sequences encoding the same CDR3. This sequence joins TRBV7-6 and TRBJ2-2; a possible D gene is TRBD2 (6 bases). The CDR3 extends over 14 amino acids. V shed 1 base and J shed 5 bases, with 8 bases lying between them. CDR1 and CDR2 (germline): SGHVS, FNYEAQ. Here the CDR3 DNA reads TGTGCCAGCAGCTTAGGGACTACGACCGGGGAGCTGTTTTTT. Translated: CASSLGTTTGELFF. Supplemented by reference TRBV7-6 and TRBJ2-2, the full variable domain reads GAGVSQSPRYKVTKRGQDVALRCDPISGHVSLYWYRQALGQGPEFLTYFNYEAQQDKSGLPNDRFSAERPEGSISTLTIQRTEQRDSAMYRCASSLGTTTGELFFGEGSRLTVL.

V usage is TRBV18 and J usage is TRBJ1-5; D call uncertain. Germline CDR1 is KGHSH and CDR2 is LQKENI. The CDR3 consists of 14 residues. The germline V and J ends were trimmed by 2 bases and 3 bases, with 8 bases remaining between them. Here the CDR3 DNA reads TGTGCCAGCTCACCAGCAGGATCCAATCAGCCCCAGCATTTT. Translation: CASSPAGSNQPQHF.

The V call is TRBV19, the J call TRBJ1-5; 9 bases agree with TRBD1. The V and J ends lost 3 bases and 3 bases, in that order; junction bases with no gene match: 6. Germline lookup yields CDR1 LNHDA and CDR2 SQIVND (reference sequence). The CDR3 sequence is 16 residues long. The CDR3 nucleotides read TGTGCCAGTAGTATTTTTGGGACAGGGATCAATCAGCCCCAGCATTTT. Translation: CASSIFGTGINQPQHF.